These 18 T cell receptor beta chains originate from one sample sequenced in a study of cytomegalovirus exposure and HLA in healthy donors. Use of 60 Vbeta and 13 Jbeta primers characterized the PCR. Repertoires were generated with immunoSEQ multiplex PCR, while TCRdb's copy carries only in-frame clones and drops some. The data show tens of thousands of clones, roughly 73% seen once. The specimen was PBMCs. These receptors were obtained from a male donor in good health and CMV-seropositive.

The chain is built from TRBV7-9 and TRBJ1-3, with 8 bases fitting TRBD1. The CDR3 runs to 14 residues. Germline V gene sequence: CDR1 SEHNR, CDR2 FQNEAQ (reference sequence). J gave up 7 bases and V 5 bases, and 7 bases lay outside the gene matches. The chain's CDR3 is CASSPGQGVNTIYF. Written as DNA, the CDR3 is TGTGCCAGCAGCCCAGGACAGGGTGTTAACACCATATATTTT.

V and J are TRBV9 and TRBJ2-2; TRBD1 agrees at 12 bases. The CDR3 contains 17 residues. CDR1 is SGDLS, CDR2 YYNGEE, per germline. V lost 0 bases, J lost 4 bases, and 4 bases stayed unmatched. Written as DNA, the CDR3 is TGTGCCAGCAGCGTAGTAGGGACAGGGGGCCTCACCGGGGAGCTGTTTTTT. Its translation is CASSVVGTGGLTGELFF.

The chain combines TRBV4-3 with TRBJ2-1; 12 bases align to TRBD2. The junction had 6 bases not matched to a gene; V was cut back by 0 bases and J by 9 bases. Germline CDR1 reads LGHNA; CDR2 reads YSLEER. CDR3 size: 16 residues. As DNA, the CDR3 is TGCGCCAGCAGCCAAGATCTGACTAGCGGGAGCGCTGAGCAGTTCTTC. Residues: CASSQDLTSGSAEQFF.

J is TRBJ1-2 and V is TRBV10-3; no firm D call. The CDR3 covers 14 residues. Between the trimmed V and J ends, which lost 6 bases and 8 bases, there was a span of 19 bases. In germline, CDR1 is ENHRY, CDR2 SYGVKD. The CDR3: CAIRQDSTTSGYTF. In nucleotides, the CDR3 is TGTGCCATCAGGCAGGACTCCACTACCTCCGGCTACACCTTC.

This chain connects TRBV28 to TRBJ1-2; 7 positions match TRBD1. Germline lookup yields CDR1 MDHEN and CDR2 SYDVKM. This CDR3 contains 13 residues. V shed 8 bases and J 4 bases; nucleotides not matched to a gene: 7. The CDR3 protein is CASRGTAIYGYTF. The CDR3 bases are TGTGCCAGCCGGGGGACAGCCATCTATGGCTACACCTTC.

The chain couples TRBV5-1 to TRBJ2-1; 8 bases map to TRBD2. CDR1 SGHRS and CDR2 YFSETQ come from the germline V gene. With 1 base clipped from V and 0 bases from J, the junction kept 3 bases outside the gene matches. The CDR3 spans 16 residues. Written as DNA, the CDR3 is TGCGCCAGCAGCTTGAGCCTAGCGGGCTCCTACAATGAGCAGTTCTTC. It translates to CASSLSLAGSYNEQFF.

The V and J genes are TRBV7-2 and TRBJ1-5; 9 nucleotides align to TRBD1. J gave up 3 bases and V 5 bases, and 2 bases lay outside the gene matches. Germline lookup yields CDR1 SGHTA and CDR2 FQGNSA. This CDR3 is built from 14 residues. The CDR3 nucleotides read TGTGCCAGCAGCCGGACAGGGGTCAATCAGCCCCAGCATTTT. It is translated as CASSRTGVNQPQHF.

The chain carries TRBV4-1 and TRBJ2-7, with 10 bases aligning to TRBD2. This CDR3 region has 15 residues. Germline values: CDR1 MGHRA, CDR2 YSYEKL. With V trimmed by 0 bases and J by 3 bases, 2 bases remained unmatched. In nucleotides, the CDR3 is TGCGCCAGCAGCCAAGAGGCTAGCGGGAGCTACGAGCAGTACTTC. This sequence encodes CASSQEASGSYEQYF.

A single count supports this clone. The genes are TRBV25-1 and TRBJ2-7; a weak D match, TRBD1 (7 bases). The CDR3 is 15 residues long. V lost 3 bases and J lost 3, with 15 bases in between. Germline V gene data show CDR1 as MGHDK and CDR2 as SYGVNS. The CDR3 DNA sequence: TGTGCCAGCAGTGATGGAGGGACAGCCATCTACGAGCAGTACTTC. It is translated as CASSDGGTAIYEQYF.

The rearrangement uses TRBV2 and TRBJ2-7; TRBD2 matches 7 bases. Germline trimming cut 6 bases from V and 2 bases from J; bases unmatched to any gene: 7. The CDR3 is 14 amino acids. Germline V gene sequence: CDR1 SNHLY, CDR2 FYNNEI. The CDR3 DNA is TGTGCCAGCAGCGGGACTACCGTGACCTACGAGCAGTACTTC. Its translation: CASSGTTVTYEQYF. The whole variable domain, remainder taken from reference TRBV2 and TRBJ2-7, is EPEVTQTPSHQVTQMGQEVILRCVPISNHLYFYWYRQILGQKVEFLVSFYNNEISEKSEIFDDQFSVERPDGSNFTLKIRSTKLEDSAMYFCASSGTTVTYEQYFGPGTRLTVT.

This chain joins TRBV6-1 and TRBJ2-2; a weak D match, TRBD1 (6 bases). The CDR3 has 14 residues. Trimming left V 1 base short and J 6 bases short, with 9 bases between. The V gene's germline CDR1 is MNHNS and CDR2 SASEGT. CDR3 DNA sequence: TGTGCCAGCAGTGAAGACAGGGTGGCCGGGGAGCTGTTTTTT. This translates into CASSEDRVAGELFF.

In its sample, this clone was seen once. The chain employs TRBV19 and TRBJ2-3; 11 bases align to TRBD2. V lost 6 bases, J lost 0 bases, and 5 bases stayed unmatched. Germline V CDR1 and CDR2: LNHDA, SQIVND (reference sequence). The CDR3 runs to 16 residues. The CDR3 region has the DNA TGTGCCAGTAGCCTCCGACTAGCGGGGAGCACAGATACGCAGTATTTT. It is translated as CASSLRLAGSTDTQYF. The variable domain in full, with the rest retrieved from reference TRBV19 and TRBJ2-3, is DGGITQSPKYLFRKEGQNVTLSCEQNLNHDAMYWYRQDPGQGLRLIYYSQIVNDFQKGDIAEGYSVSREKKESFPLTVTSAQKNPTAFYLCASSLRLAGSTDTQYFGPGTRLTVL.

The V gene is TRBV29-1, the J gene TRBJ1-2; D remains ambiguous. Germline loops: CDR1 SQVTM, CDR2 ANQGSEA. CDR3 length: 11 amino acids. V lost 5 bases to trimming and J lost 2 bases, with 6 bases between them. The CDR3 spells CSVSENYGYTF. Written as DNA, the CDR3 is TGCAGCGTTTCGGAGAACTATGGCTACACCTTC.

The rearrangement uses TRBV5-1 and TRBJ1-4; D perhaps matches TRBD1 (5 bases). The CDR3 contains 14 residues. Germline CDR1 and CDR2: SGHRS and YFSETQ. V was shortened by 0 bases and J by 2 bases, with 5 bases between the two germline ends. This CDR3 reads CASSLGQTNEKLFF. CDR3 sequence (DNA): TGCGCCAGCAGCTTGGGACAGACTAATGAAAAACTGTTTTTT.

The J gene is TRBJ1-1, the V gene TRBV18; the match to TRBD1 covers 11 bases. The CDR3 is made up of 18 amino acids. The germline V gene has CDR1 KGHSH and CDR2 LQKENI. J lost 1 base, V lost 2 bases, and 9 bases had no gene match. This CDR3 reads CASSPNLWDRGTNTEAFF. The CDR3 DNA sequence: TGTGCCAGCTCACCAAATCTCTGGGACAGGGGGACGAACACTGAAGCTTTCTTT.

The chain uses TRBV7-9 and TRBJ2-7; the D gene is possibly TRBD1 (5 bases). Per germline, CDR1 SEHNR and CDR2 FQNEAQ (reference sequence). The CDR3 sequence is 14 residues long. With 5 bases removed from V and 2 bases from J, the gap between germline ends came to 13 bases. The CDR3 region is CASSGRVQTYEQYF. The CDR3 coding sequence is TGTGCCAGCAGCGGCAGGGTTCAGACCTACGAGCAGTACTTC.

The chain employs TRBV5-1 and TRBJ2-5; possible D gene TRBD2, 5 bases. Germline V CDR1 and CDR2: SGHRS, YFSETQ. With 3 bases removed from V and 2 bases from J, the gap between germline ends came to 17 bases. The CDR3 is 16 residues long. The CDR3 reads CASSSPSERAQETQYF. CDR3 sequence (DNA): TGCGCCAGCAGCTCTCCCTCTGAGAGGGCTCAAGAGACCCAGTACTTC.

This sequence joins TRBV7-8 and TRBJ2-5, with 12 bases aligning to TRBD2. The junction had 9 bases not matched to a gene; V was cut back by 3 bases and J by 1 base. CDR1 and CDR2 (germline): SGHVS, FQNEAQ. This CDR3 region has 18 residues. CDR3 DNA sequence: TGTGCCAGCAGCTTTTTTGTTTGGACTAGCGGGGTCCAAGAGACCCAGTACTTC. As protein: CASSFFVWTSGVQETQYF.